These 7 T cell receptor beta chains were sequenced from one sample in a study of graft-versus-host responses after intestinal transplantation. Generated by immunoSEQ multiplex PCR, the TCRdb table keeps only in-frame clones and is missing some. The sample contains about 100,000 clones, about 88% of which appear only once. No antigen has been assigned to these receptors. This specimen was unstimulated CD4+ T cells sorted from spleen or lymph node cells, taken before intestinal transplant. These receptor sequences come from a human donor who received an intestinal transplant.

This chain uses TRBV2 with TRBJ1-3; D not certain. This CDR3 spans 15 amino acids. Deletions cut 2 bases from V and 3 bases from J, with 11 bases between. Germline CDR1 SNHLY, CDR2 FYNNEI. CDR3: CASSELLGFGNTIYF. The CDR3 nucleotides are TGTGCCAGCAGTGAATTGTTGGGTTTTGGAAACACCATATATTTT.

The rearrangement links TRBV6-1 to TRBJ2-5; D is unresolved. Trimming shortened V by 1 base and J by 5 bases, and 11 bases separated the two germline ends. Germline V gives CDR1 MNHNS, CDR2 SASEGT. CDR3 length equals 14 residues. The CDR3 sequence: CASSEGDTLETQYF. The CDR3 nucleotides read TGTGCCAGCAGTGAAGGGGATACGTTGGAGACCCAGTACTTC.

This chain links TRBV10-3 with TRBJ1-3, with D hard to call. V was cut by 5 bases and J by 0 bases, with 14 bases left in between. The germline V gene has CDR1 ENHRY and CDR2 SYGVKD. This CDR3 has 16 amino acids. The CDR3 is CAISSSTGTSGNTIYF. CDR3 nucleotide sequence: TGTGCCATCAGTTCCTCGACCGGAACCTCTGGAAACACCATATATTTT.

This chain joins TRBV30 and TRBJ2-3; D uncertain. V dropped 0 bases and J dropped 2 bases, with 12 bases sitting between them. Germline assignment: CDR1 GTSNPN and CDR2 SVGIG (reference sequence). The CDR3 sequence is 15 residues long. As DNA, the CDR3 is TGTGCCTGGAGTGTTGTCGTGAGACACACAGATACGCAGTATTTT. It translates to CAWSVVVRHTDTQYF. The variable domain in full, completed from reference TRBV30 and TRBJ2-3, reads SQTIHQWPATLVQPVGSPLSLECTVEGTSNPNLYWYRQAAGRGLQLLFYSVGIGQISSEVPQNLSASRPQDRQFILSSKKLLLSDSGFYLCAWSVVVRHTDTQYFGPGTRLTVL.

The chain links TRBV5-1 to TRBJ2-5; 8 bases map to TRBD2. V lost 2 bases to trimming and J lost 5 bases; unmatched junction nucleotides: 17. The CDR3 totals 18 residues. From germline, CDR1 is SGHRS and CDR2 YFSETQ. The CDR3 sequence: CASSFNPPTGTRGETQYF. In DNA, the CDR3 is TGCGCCAGCAGCTTCAACCCCCCAACCGGGACTAGAGGGGAGACCCAGTACTTC.

A single count supports this clone. V and J are TRBV13 and TRBJ2-5; unclear D gene. The germline V gene encodes CDR1 PRHDT and CDR2 FYEKMQ (reference sequence). The CDR3 extends over 15 amino acids. Trimming pared 5 bases from V and 7 bases from J, leaving 20 bases between. CDR3 residues: CASSPSSRVSVTQYF. The CDR3 region has the DNA TGTGCCAGCAGCCCCAGCTCTCGTGTTTCGGTGACCCAGTACTTC.

The rearrangement uses TRBV6-1 and TRBJ2-7; D assignment may be TRBD1 or TRBD2 (5 bases each). Germline values: CDR1 MNHNS, CDR2 SASEGT. The CDR3 is made up of 14 amino acids. Trimming took 8 bases from V and 6 from J, leaving 20 bases between them. CDR3 region: CASARRDGLGEQYF. In DNA, the CDR3 is TGTGCCAGCGCCCGACGGGACGGCCTAGGCGAGCAGTACTTC.